This T cell receptor (beta chain) was documented in a study of vaccination and CD4 T cells after COVID-19. Overall study context: The post-COVID samples were taken a median roughly 94 days after diagnosis, anywhere from 35 to 161.

Findings and limits, study-wide: The median number of SARS-CoV-2-reactive clonotypes increased from about 20 to 38, a change that did not reach significance. Only after vaccination were a median roughly 86% of convalescents' reactive clones seen.

Researchers used the Oncomine TCR Beta short-read assay to sequence DNA from cultured CD4+ T cells. Using its own MiXCR run on the PCR reads, TCRdb lists one record per CDR3 protein. The sample comprises 15,000 to 20,000 distinct CDR3 sequences, approximately 50% of which are singletons, and 7.5% rests with the top ten. To note about this clonotype: What it binds is unknown.

Treatment indicated: approximately 10-day PBMC culture with coronavirus spike peptide pools or control peptides (ViraFEST assay). ViraFEST enlarged antigen-specific T cell populations with peptide pools and afterwards sequenced TCRs. Sequenced input: CD4+ T cells from blood, cultured in vitro. The TCR comes from a human donor who had recovered from COVID-19.

The CDR3 spells CASSQGHSGNTIYF. CDR3 nucleotide sequence: TGTGCCAGCTCTCAGGGGCACTCTGGAAACACCATATATTTT. This chain links TRBV18 with TRBJ1-3; D is perhaps TRBD1 (6 bases). Trimming stripped 6 bases from V and 0 bases from J, with 9 bases between. The CDR3 loop spans 14 amino acids. Germline V CDR1 and CDR2: KGHSH, LQKENI.